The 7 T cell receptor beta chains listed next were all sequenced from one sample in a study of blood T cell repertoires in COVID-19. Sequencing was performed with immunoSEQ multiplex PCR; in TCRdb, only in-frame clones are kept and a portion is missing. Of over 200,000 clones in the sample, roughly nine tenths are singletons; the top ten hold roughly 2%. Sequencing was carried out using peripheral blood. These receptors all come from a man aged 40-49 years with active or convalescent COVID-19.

The CDR3 DNA reads TGCGCCAGCAGTGGAGGCCTAGAGGCGAGGGACACCATATATTTT. Translating gives CASSGGLEARDTIYF. The rearrangement links TRBV10-1 to TRBJ1-3; D remains unclear. V was clipped by 4 bases and J by 8 bases, with 18 bases between them. The germline V gene encodes CDR1 WNHNN and CDR2 SYGVQD (reference sequence). The CDR3 has 15 amino acids.

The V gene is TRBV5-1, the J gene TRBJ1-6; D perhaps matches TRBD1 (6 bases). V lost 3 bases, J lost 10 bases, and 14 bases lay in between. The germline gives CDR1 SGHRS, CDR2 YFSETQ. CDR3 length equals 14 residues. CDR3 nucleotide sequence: TGCGCCAGCAGCTGGGGGGGACAAGGGTCACCCCTCCACTTT. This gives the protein CASSWGGQGSPLHF.

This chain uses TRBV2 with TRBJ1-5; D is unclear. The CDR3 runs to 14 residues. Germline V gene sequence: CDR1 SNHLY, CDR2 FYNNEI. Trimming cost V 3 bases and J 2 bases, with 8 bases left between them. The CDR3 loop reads CASSEGQGNQPQHF. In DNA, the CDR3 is TGTGCCAGCAGTGAGGGTCAGGGCAATCAGCCCCAGCATTTT.

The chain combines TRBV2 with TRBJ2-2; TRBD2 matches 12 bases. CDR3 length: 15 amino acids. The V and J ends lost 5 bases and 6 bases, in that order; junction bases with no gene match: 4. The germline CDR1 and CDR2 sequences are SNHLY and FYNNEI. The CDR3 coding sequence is TGTGCCAGCAGTCCCCTAGCGGGGGGGCCCGGGGAGCTGTTTTTT. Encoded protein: CASSPLAGGPGELFF.

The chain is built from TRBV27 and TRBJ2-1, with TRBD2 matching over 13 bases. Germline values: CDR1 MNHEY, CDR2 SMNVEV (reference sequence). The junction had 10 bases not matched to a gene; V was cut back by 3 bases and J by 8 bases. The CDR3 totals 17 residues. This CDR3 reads CASSFYPGTSGKDEQFF. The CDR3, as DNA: TGTGCCAGCAGTTTTTACCCCGGGACTAGCGGGAAGGATGAGCAGTTCTTC.

This chain's CDR3 is CASSPDRVPNQPQHF. The CDR3 DNA reads TGTGCCAGCTCACCCGACAGGGTCCCCAATCAGCCCCAGCATTTT. The chain links TRBV18 to TRBJ1-5; TRBD1 matches 7 bases. Germline V CDR1 and CDR2: KGHSH, LQKENI. Trimming removed 3 bases from V and 3 bases from J; junction bases left unmatched: 5. CDR3 size: 15 residues.

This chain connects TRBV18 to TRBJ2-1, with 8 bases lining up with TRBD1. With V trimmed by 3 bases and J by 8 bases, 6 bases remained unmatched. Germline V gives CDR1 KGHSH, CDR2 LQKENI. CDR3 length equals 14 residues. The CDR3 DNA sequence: TGTGCCAGCTCACCTAGGACAGGGAAGGATGAGCAGTTCTTC. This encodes CASSPRTGKDEQFF.